The subject of this entry is one T cell receptor (beta chain). This clone was seen only once. Its antigen is not yet known. No per-base quality is available; no much larger clone lies one base away. The method was the immunoSEQ multiplex PCR assay. The multiplex PCR relied on a mix of 60 forward primers for TCR Vbeta segments and 13 reverse primers for TCR Jbeta segments. The CDR3 region of rearranged TCR beta genes was amplified from genomic DNA with a multiplex PCR assay. Amplified TCR beta libraries were sequenced as 87-base-pair reads on the Illumina HiSeq System. The source study handled its data this way. In a later analysis, roughly 80 million unique TCR beta chains were counted across the approximately 640 repertoires, and approximately 9.9 million of these chains were shared by at least two donors. A nearest-neighbor algorithm error-corrected the raw reads and collapsed the reads into unique sequences, merging closely related sequences to remove PCR and sequencing errors. CDR3 sequences were aligned to IMGT reference sequences to assign V, D and J gene segments. Each retained sequence needed at least a six-nucleotide match to both a V gene segment and a J gene segment. A rearrangement was called productive if the CDR3 had no stop codons and remained in frame with V and J, and every other rearrangement was called non-productive. Following IMGT convention, CDR3 was defined as the stretch from the second conserved V-encoded cysteine to the conserved J-encoded phenylalanine. The earlier analysis of a few hundred of the donors excluded any sequence lacking an unambiguous match to a single V gene segment. An earlier analysis of several hundred of the donors called V segments functional above 56.7% productive rearrangements and segregating when the between-donor standard deviation exceeded 5%. A statistical classification framework was developed to diagnose cytomegalovirus status using the catalog of TCR beta chain sequences. V and J gene assignment, in a later analysis, came from comparing TCR nucleotide sequences with IMGT/GENE-DB human TR gene sequences. The TCRdist pipeline was used in a later analysis to assign CDR3 sequences and most-parsimonious VDJ recombination scenarios. In a later analysis, each TCR beta chain was defined by its CDR3 amino acid sequence together with its V-gene family, and reads without a unique V-gene family were excluded. In a later analysis, around 600 highly shared, low-generation-probability nucleotide sequences were removed to address suspected cross-contamination and a sequencing artifact. For each public chain, a later analysis derived a clonal expansion index from normalized ranks of inferred template counts within each repertoire. In a later analysis, generation probabilities were computed using a VDJ recombination model fitted to out-of-frame rearrangements, and the results were checked against IGoR. In a later analysis, hypergeometric tests were used to score TCR-TCR, TCR-HLA and TCR-CMV co-occurrence, with a repertoire-size bias correction applied to TCR pairs. To estimate false discovery rates, a later analysis permuted the HLA or CMV assignments 20 times. A later analysis grouped co-occurring TCRs with DBSCAN, adding TCRdist sequence similarity when clustering within HLA-allele-positive subsets. Co-occurrence clustering excluded repertoires with fewer than 30,000 or more than 120,000 public chains, plus five with anomalous nucleotide sharing. TCRdb re-hosts the immuneACCESS table, in-frame sequences only. Its copies lack some clones; in the studies checked, an unresolved V gene accounts for under half of them, and the cause for the rest is not known. The DNA gave D and trimming, while V, J and clone size come from that table. In this sample the table shows around 60,000 clones, 75% of which occur a single time. The ten largest clones take up roughly 25% of the sample.

The data stem from a study of cytomegalovirus exposure and HLA in healthy donors (dated by TCRdb to the late 2010s). As for the study more broadly: In an earlier analysis of under 750 of the donors, 250 to 300 Gb of sequence data and some 100 million unique TCR beta sequences from approximately 180 million T cells were reported. Alongside the repertoire data, information on donor age, sex, ethnicity and CMV serostatus was compiled. Both class I and class II loci were covered by HLA typing, at four-digit resolution. The number of typed donors differed by locus: 629-630 for A, B, C, DRB1 and DQB1; 500 to 550 for DQA1; 606 for DPA1; and some 470 for DPB1. The T cell repertoires of around 730 subjects were profiled by immunosequencing and related to cytomegalovirus serostatus. Because of strong linkage in the cohort, a handful of DR-DQ haplotypes were treated as single units for association and clustering. An earlier analysis of 500 to 650 of the donors applied high-throughput TCR beta sequencing to assess whether each TCR beta V gene segment acted as functional or pseudogenic. Every discovery cohort repertoire had been produced on one sequencing platform. On average, around 200,000 unique TCR beta nucleotide sequences were sequenced per donor among about 400 genotyped donors of the cohort, with 15% to 20% of those sequences being non-productive. In addition to the first cohort of around 670 subjects, a separate validation cohort of approximately 130 different subjects was used. The aim of the study was to test whether cataloging public T cell receptors could identify signatures of past pathogen exposure. A later genetic analysis used genome-wide SNP genotypes for about 65% of the 666 donors, treating that subset as a discovery cohort. Of the roughly 430 genotyped donors, approximately 83% fell in the genetic ancestry cluster associated with self-reported Caucasian donors. The later analysis used no new phenotypic data to find candidate immune exposures, relying instead on TCR beta sequences and their occurrence across donors. In a later analysis, previously published TCR beta repertoires from about 670 donors were re-analyzed and high-resolution HLA genotyping was added so that TCR occurrence patterns could be studied. To predict cytomegalovirus infection status, the study combined high-throughput TCR immunosequencing, statistical association of individual TCRs with disease status, and machine learning. An early release covering roughly 600 HLA-typed donors comprised about 310 gigabases of sequencing data and around 80 million unique TCR sequences.

The cohort consisted of 670 or so healthy bone marrow donors. Cohort members were all nominally healthy when sampled, although unrecorded immune exposures were likely present. The donor was CMV seropositive and was included in the group of around 300 seropositive cohort members. A peripheral blood sample was collected from each donor, and TCR beta sequencing was performed on peripheral blood mononuclear cells. The Qiagen DNeasy Blood Extraction Kit was used to extract genomic DNA from the blood cell samples. V and J are truncated by 0 bases and 1 base respectively, leaving an intervening sequence of 7 bases. Counted from cysteine to phenylalanine, this CDR3 has 14 amino acids. Solely the CDR3 DNA is kept, with 42 bases framed from the first base. CDR1 SGHDT and CDR2 YYEEEE are derived from the germline V gene. Results and caveats for the whole study, not just this receptor: A further reported finding was that TCR beta sequences accurately predicted the HLA-A and HLA-B alleles for most subjects in the first cohort. Three of the identified cytomegalovirus-associated TCR beta chains were confirmed in vitro to be specific for cytomegalovirus antigens. Most TCR sequences were seen in very few donors, while some public TCRs were found in many individuals. Some IMGT-functional V segments, including TRBV6-2 and TRBV6-3, could not be told apart with the 87-base-pair reads, so those segments were excluded. Several of the top co-occurrence clusters appeared to be linked to parvovirus B19, influenza, CMV and Epstein-Barr virus, according to a later analysis. A group of highly shared sequence variants was considered likely to be a technical artifact of the sequencing pipeline. Broadly in line with IMGT annotations, most TCR beta V segments showed up in productive rearrangements about 90% or about 30% of the time in an earlier analysis of a few hundred of the donors. Because counts were too low, about 15 rarely observed V segments, including chromosome 9 orphons, were left out of the earlier analysis of a few hundred of the donors. The study gave a list of 150 to 200 TCR beta chains associated with cytomegalovirus. In a later analysis, most CMV-associated TCR beta chains were found to appear HLA-restricted, with HLA associations seemingly driven largely by CMV exposure. Correlated functional status among segregating V segments might reflect linkage disequilibrium, but an unknown experimental factor could not be ruled out. Only TCR beta chains were sequenced in this cohort, and the absence of alpha or paired-chain data limited detectable features. In a later genetic analysis, a missense DCLRE1C variant was associated with V-gene and J-gene trimming of TCR beta chains, and the association was replicated in an independent cohort. Roughly uniform sequencing depth across donors was assumed in presence/absence analyses, although this assumption may not hold. Cytomegalovirus status was reported to be diagnosed by the classifier with high specificity and sensitivity in both the original and validation cohorts. According to the authors, the approach could potentially be generalized to other disease states and immunological phenotypes. A later analysis found that TCR association rates varied across HLA loci, with DRB1 alleles showing the most associated TCRs and HLA-C alleles the fewest. According to a later genetic analysis, donors in an Asian-associated ancestry cluster had fewer N-insertions in productive TCRs than the approximately 630-donor mean. Because HLA typing was missing for some donors at each locus, association tests included only the typed subset. The only immune exposure information available for the cohort was CMV serostatus. A later analysis associated some 17,000 TCR beta sequences with specific HLA alleles at a false discovery rate of 0.05. Compared with equally common non-associated chains, HLA-associated TCR beta chains in a later analysis were more clonally expanded and had lower generation probabilities. Strong co-occurrence of HLA alleles, especially DR and DQ, made assigning TCR associations to individual alleles difficult.

The sample consisted of PBMCs. The chain was built from TRBV5-6 and TRBJ1-1; the D gene identity is not certain. The clonotype was recovered from a woman in her 40s in good health and CMV-seropositive. The CDR3 sequence is CASSLAKPNTEAFF. The nucleotide sequence reads TGTGCCAGCAGCTTGGCTAAACCGAACACTGAAGCTTTCTTT.